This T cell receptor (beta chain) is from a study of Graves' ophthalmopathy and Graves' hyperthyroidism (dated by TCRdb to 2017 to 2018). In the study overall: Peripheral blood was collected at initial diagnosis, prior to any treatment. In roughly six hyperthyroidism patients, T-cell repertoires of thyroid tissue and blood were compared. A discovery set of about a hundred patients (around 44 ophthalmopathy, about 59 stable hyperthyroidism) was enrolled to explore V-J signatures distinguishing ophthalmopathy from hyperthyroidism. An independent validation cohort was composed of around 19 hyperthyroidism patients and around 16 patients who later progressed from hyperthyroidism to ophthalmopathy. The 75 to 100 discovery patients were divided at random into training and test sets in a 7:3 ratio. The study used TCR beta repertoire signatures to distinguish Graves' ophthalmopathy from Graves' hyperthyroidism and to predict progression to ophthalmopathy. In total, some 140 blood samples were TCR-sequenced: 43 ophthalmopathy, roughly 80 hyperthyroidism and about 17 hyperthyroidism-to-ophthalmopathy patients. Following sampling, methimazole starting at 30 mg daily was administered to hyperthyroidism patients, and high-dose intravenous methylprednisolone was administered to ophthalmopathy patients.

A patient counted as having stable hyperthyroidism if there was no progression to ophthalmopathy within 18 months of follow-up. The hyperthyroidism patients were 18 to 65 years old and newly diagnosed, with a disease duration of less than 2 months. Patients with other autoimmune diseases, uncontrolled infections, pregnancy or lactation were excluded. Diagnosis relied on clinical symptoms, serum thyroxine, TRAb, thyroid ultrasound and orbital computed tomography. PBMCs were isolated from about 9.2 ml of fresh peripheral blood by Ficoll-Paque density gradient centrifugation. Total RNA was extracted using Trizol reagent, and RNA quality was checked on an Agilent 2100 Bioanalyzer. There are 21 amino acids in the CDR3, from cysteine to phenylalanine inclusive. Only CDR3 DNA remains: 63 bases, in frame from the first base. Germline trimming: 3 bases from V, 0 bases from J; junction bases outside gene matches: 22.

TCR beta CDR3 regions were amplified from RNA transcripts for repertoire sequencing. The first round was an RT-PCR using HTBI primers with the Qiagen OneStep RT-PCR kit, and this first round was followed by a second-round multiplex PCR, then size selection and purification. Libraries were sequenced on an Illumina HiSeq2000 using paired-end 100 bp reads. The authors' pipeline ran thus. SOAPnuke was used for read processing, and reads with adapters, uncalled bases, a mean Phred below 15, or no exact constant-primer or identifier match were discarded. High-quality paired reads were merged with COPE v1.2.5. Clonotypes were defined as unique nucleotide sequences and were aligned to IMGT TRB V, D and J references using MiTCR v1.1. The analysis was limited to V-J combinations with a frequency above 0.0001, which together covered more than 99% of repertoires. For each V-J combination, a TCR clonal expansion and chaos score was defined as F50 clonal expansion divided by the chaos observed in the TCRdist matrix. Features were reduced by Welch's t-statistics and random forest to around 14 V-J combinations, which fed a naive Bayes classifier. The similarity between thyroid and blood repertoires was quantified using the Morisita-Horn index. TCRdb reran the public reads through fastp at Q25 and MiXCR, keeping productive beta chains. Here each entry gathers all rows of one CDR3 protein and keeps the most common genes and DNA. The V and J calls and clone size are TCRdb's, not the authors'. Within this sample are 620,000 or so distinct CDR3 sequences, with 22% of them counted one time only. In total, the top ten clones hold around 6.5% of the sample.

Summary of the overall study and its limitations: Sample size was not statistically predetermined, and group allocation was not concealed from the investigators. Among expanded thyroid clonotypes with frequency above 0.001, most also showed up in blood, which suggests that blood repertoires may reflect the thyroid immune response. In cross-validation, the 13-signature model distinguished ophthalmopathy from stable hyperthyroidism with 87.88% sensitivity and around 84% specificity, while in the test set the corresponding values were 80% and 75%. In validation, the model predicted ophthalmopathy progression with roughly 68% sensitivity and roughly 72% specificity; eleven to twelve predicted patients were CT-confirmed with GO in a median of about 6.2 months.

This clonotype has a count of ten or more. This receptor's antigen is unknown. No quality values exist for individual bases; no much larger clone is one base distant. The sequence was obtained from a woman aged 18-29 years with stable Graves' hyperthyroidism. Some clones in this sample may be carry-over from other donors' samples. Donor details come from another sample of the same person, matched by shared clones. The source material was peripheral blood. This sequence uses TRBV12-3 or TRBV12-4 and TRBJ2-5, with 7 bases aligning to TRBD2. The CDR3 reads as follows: CASSFKGEGPTKDSNQETQYF. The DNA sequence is TGTGCCAGCAGTTTTAAAGGGGAGGGTCCAACCAAAGACTCCAACCAAGAGACCCAGTACTTC.